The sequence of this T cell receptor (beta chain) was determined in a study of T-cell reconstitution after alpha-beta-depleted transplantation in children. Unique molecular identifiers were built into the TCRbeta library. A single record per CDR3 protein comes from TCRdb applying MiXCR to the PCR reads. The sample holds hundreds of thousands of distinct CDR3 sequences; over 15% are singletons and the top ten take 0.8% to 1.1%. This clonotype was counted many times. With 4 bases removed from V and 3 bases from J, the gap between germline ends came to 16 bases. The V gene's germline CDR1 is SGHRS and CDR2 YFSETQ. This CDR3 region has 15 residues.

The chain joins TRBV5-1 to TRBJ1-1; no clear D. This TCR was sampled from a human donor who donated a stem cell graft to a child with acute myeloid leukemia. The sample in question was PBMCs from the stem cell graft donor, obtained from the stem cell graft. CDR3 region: CASSTDGGSDTEAFF. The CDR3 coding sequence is TGCGCCAGCAGCACGGACGGTGGGAGCGACACTGAAGCTTTCTTT.